This record concerns one T cell receptor beta chain sequence. The source of the sample is a study of blood T cell repertoires in COVID-19. Per the study methods: The assay estimated nucleated cells by amplifying reference gene primers. Here immunoSEQ multiplex PCR was the method, and the copy in TCRdb shows in-frame clones only, minus some. The V and J calls and clone size come from that table; D and trimming were worked out from the DNA. The repertoire holds roughly 400,000 clones, with roughly 92% as singletons. The germline CDR1 and CDR2 sequences are SGHRS and YFSETQ. V dropped 4 bases and J dropped 8 bases, with 18 bases sitting between them. The CDR3 consists of 15 residues. Recruitment covered under 25 US areas and drew participants whose ages spanned about 18 to 90 years. Allocation to cohorts depended on clinical history reported by the participants. Exposed volunteers were people who met a COVID-19 case within 2 weeks before study entry.

Material for sequencing was PBMCs or T cells enriched from blood (not recorded which). This sequence was found in a woman aged 40-49 years who had been exposed to COVID-19. The chain employs TRBV5-1 and TRBJ1-4; a possible D gene is TRBD1 (5 bases). The DNA of the CDR3 is TGCGCCAGCAGCCCAGGTGTGACAGAAGGGGAAAAACTGTTTTTT. Its protein product is CASSPGVTEGEKLFF.